The T cell receptor beta chain described here comes from a study of blood T cell repertoires in COVID-19. Study details: Samples representing acute and convalescent COVID-19 were sourced from the United States, Italy and Spain. T cells, B-cell-depleted T cells, or PBMCs provided the cDNA or gDNA that served as material.

Original processing notes: Quantification of nucleated cells was approximated via reference gene primer amplification. Only in-frame clones appear in the TCRdb table, and some are missing; sequencing was by immunoSEQ multiplex PCR. That table furnishes V, J and clone size, whereas the DNA furnished D and trimming. Of around 450,000 clones in the sample, 87% were seen once. Which cohort a participant joined came from the clinical history participants gave. The CDR3 loop spans 15 amino acids. CDR1 is MNHEY, CDR2 SVGAGI, per germline. The ends lost 11 bases at V and 7 bases at J; junction bases unmatched: 18.

Source material: PBMCs or T cells enriched from blood (not recorded which). The clonotype originates from a woman aged 18-29 years who had recovered from COVID-19. The gene calls are TRBV6-5 and TRBJ2-7, with 9 bases aligning to TRBD1. Written as DNA, the CDR3 is TGTGCCGGGGAGGTGTCAACGGGACAGGGAGGGGAGCAGTACTTC. This translates into CAGEVSTGQGGEQYF.